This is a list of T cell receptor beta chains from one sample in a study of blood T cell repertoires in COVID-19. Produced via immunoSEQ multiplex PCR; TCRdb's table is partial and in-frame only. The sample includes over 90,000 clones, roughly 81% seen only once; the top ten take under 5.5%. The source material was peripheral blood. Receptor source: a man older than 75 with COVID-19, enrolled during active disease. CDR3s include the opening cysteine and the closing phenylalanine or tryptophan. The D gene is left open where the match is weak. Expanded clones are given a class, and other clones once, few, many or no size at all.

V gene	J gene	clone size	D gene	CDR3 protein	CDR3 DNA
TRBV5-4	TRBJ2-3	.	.	CASSLSGLTDTQYF	TGTGCCAGCAGCTTGAGCGGGTTAACAGATACGCAGTATTTT
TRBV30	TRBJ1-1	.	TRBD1	CAWKLTGVGTEAFF	TGTGCCTGGAAGTTGACAGGGGTGGGAACTGAAGCTTTCTTT
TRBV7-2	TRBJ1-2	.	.	CASSHRTVPGYTF	TGTGCCAGCAGCCATAGGACAGTTCCCGGCTACACCTTC
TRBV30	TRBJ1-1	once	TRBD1	CAWSEWTGEFLNTNTEAFF	TGTGCCTGGAGTGAATGGACAGGGGAGTTTTTAAACACGAACACTGAAGCTTTCTTT
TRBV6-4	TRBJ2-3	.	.	CASSFEALADTQYF	TGTGCCAGCAGCTTTGAGGCCTTGGCAGATACGCAGTATTTT
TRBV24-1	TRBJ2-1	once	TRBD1	CATSDDRGLGNEQFF	TGTGCCACCAGTGACGACAGGGGGCTAGGCAATGAGCAGTTCTTC
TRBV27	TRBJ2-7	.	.	CASSLRTLQGRGSEQYF	TGTGCCAGCAGTCTAAGAACCCTCCAGGGCAGAGGATCCGAGCAGTACTTC
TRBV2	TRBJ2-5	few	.	CASSSTLETQYF	TGTGCCAGCAGTTCCACTTTGGAGACCCAGTACTTC
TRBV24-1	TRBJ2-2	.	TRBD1	CATSDTGQANTGELFF	TGTGCCACCAGTGACACGGGACAGGCGAACACCGGGGAGCTGTTTTTT
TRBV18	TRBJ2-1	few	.	CASSLSGLANEQFF	TGTGCCAGCTCGCTGTCGGGACTGGCGAATGAGCAGTTCTTC
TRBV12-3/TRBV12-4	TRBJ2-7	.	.	CASSFSGYEQYF	TGTGCCAGCAGTTTTTCGGGTTACGAGCAGTACTTC
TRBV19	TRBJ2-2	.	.	CASSIGLGRLTGELFF	TGTGCCAGTAGTATCGGGCTGGGGAGGTTAACCGGGGAGCTGTTTTTT
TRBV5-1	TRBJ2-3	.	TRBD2	CASSFAGGGWDTQYF	TGCGCCAGCAGCTTCGCGGGAGGGGGTTGGGATACGCAGTATTTT
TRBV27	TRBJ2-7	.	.	CASRGSGTTYEQYF	TGTGCCAGCAGAGGTAGCGGCACTACCTACGAGCAGTACTTC
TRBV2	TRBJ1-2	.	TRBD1	CASSKQGLANYGYTF	TGTGCCAGCAGTAAACAGGGGCTCGCTAACTATGGCTACACCTTC
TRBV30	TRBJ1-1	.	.	CAWSAGIGFVAFF	TGTGCCTGGAGTGCAGGTATTGGGTTCGTAGCTTTCTTT
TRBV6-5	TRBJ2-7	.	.	CATRAPSGFYEQYF	TGTGCCACCAGAGCCCCTTCAGGTTTCTACGAGCAGTACTTC
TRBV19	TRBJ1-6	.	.	CASSIDRAGVDSPLHF	TGTGCCAGTAGTATAGATCGGGCAGGGGTGGATTCACCCCTCCACTTT
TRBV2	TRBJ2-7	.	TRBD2	CASSESAGGQYF	TGTGCCAGCAGTGAATCGGCGGGGGGGCAGTACTTC
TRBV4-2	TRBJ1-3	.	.	CASSQLGTTAGNTIYF	TGTGCCAGCAGCCAATTAGGGACTACTGCTGGAAACACCATATATTTT